A single TCR beta chain is shown here with its context. Antigen: not known. As to treatment: over 15 received Ad26.COV2.S at low or high dose, single or two shots; about 5 received placebo; per-sample allocation not given. The samples were gathered on day 63 after the first injection of vaccine or placebo. This sample is part of a study of Ad26.COV2.S vaccination and SARS-CoV-2 variants. About the research overall: Donor joined the COV1001 Ad26.COV2.S trial arm.

TCRdb keeps only in-frame clones here, not all; method: immunoSEQ multiplex PCR. The sample shows roughly 510,000 clones, roughly nine tenths of them seen only once. General study points: Vaccine recipients and placebo recipients showed similar non-spike TCR breadth.

The V end lost 0 bases, the J end lost 7 bases, and 6 bases lay between the germline ends. This CDR3 is built from 13 residues. Germline CDR1 reads LNHNV; CDR2 reads YYDKDF (reference sequence). This receptor was taken from a person aged 18-65 years who received the Ad26.COV2.S COVID-19 vaccine or a placebo. This chain connects TRBV15 to TRBJ1-4; D is unclear. The material was peripheral blood, obtained in a trial of Ad26.COV2.S vaccine versus placebo. CDR3: CATSRDRGEKLFF. Here the CDR3 DNA reads TGTGCCACCAGCAGAGATCGAGGTGAAAAACTGTTTTTT.